The TCR beta chain described here comes from a study of T cell clonotyping in hematopoietic cell transplantation. Germline trimming cut 5 bases from V and 4 bases from J; bases unmatched to any gene: 9. The germline gives CDR1 SGHTA, CDR2 FQGTGA. The CDR3 covers 15 residues. The table came from immunoSEQ multiplex PCR; TCRdb's copy has only in-frame clones and leaves some out. The table lists around 28,000 clones, 85% to 95% of them singletons. As for time point: recipient sample about 28 days before transplant, after cytoreduction. Study-level points and caveats: CD4 and CD8 repertoire contributions could not be separated without sorting. After transplant, recipient diversity fell while pathologically expanded clonotypes grew through day 180. Graft donor and pretransplant recipient Inverse Simpson Index values predicted broader posttransplant TCR diversity. Few recipient clonotypes overlapped donors; over 95% were de novo at given depth.

Points on this clone: Its antigen is still unknown.

V gene TRBV7-3 combines with J gene TRBJ2-3; 7 bases align to TRBD2. This clonotype was obtained from a man aged 50-59 years with acute myeloid leukemia. Some clones in this sample may be carry-over from other donors' samples. The sample consisted of peripheral blood mononuclear cells, taken before stem cell transplant. The CDR3 region is CASSPGAGRADTQYF. The CDR3 DNA sequence: TGTGCCAGCAGCCCCGGCGCAGGGAGGGCAGATACGCAGTATTTT.